Following are 27 T cell receptor beta chains from one sample sequenced in a study of T cell responses to AZD1222 COVID-19 vaccine. Profiling relied on immunoSEQ multiplex PCR, and the TCRdb table lists in-frame clones only, not all of them. The data contain tens of thousands of clones, roughly 80% of them singletons. The sequencing used peripheral blood, collected 28 days after the second AZD1222 dose. The source of these receptors is an adult who received the AZD1222 COVID-19 vaccine.

With respect to this clone: Other DNA sequences of this sample code for an identical CDR3. V usage is TRBV5-4 and J usage is TRBJ2-7, with 10 nucleotides matching TRBD1. V was pared by 4 bases and J by 5 bases, with 3 bases of the junction left unmatched. Germline V gene data show CDR1 as SGHNT and CDR2 as YYREEE (reference sequence). This CDR3 has 13 residues. This CDR3 is CASSRQGADEQYF. The CDR3 coding sequence is TGTGCCAGCAGCCGACAGGGGGCGGACGAGCAGTACTTC.

The V and J genes are TRBV5-6 and TRBJ2-7; 9 bases match TRBD1. The germline V gene has CDR1 SGHDT and CDR2 YYEEEE. The CDR3 is 15 amino acids. Trimming removed 4 bases from V and 5 bases from J; junction bases left unmatched: 10. The CDR3 region is CASSLRQGGWDEQYF. The DNA for the CDR3 is TGTGCCAGCAGCCTAAGACAGGGGGGCTGGGACGAGCAGTACTTC.

The CDR3 sequence: CASSQQTHTGELFF. The CDR3 DNA reads as TGCGCCAGCAGCCAGCAGACTCACACCGGGGAGCTGTTTTTT. The V gene is TRBV5-1, the J gene TRBJ2-2; D not certain. Trimming took off 4 bases at V and 3 bases at J, with 10 bases between the two ends. This CDR3 spans 14 amino acids. Germline loops: CDR1 SGHRS, CDR2 YFSETQ.

In this sample, this clone turned up a few times. V gene TRBV29-1 combines with J gene TRBJ1-3; possibly TRBD1 for D (6 bases). Per germline, CDR1 SQVTM and CDR2 ANQGSEA. The CDR3 totals 14 residues. CDR3 nucleotide sequence: TGCGGAACCGGACAGCCTCCGGACCGAAACACCATATATTTT. As protein: CGTGQPPDRNTIYF.

This clone was picked up many times. This rearrangement joins TRBV7-9 to TRBJ2-7; D gene unclear. Trimming cost V 5 bases and J 1 base, with 6 bases left between them. This CDR3 contains 12 residues. The V gene's germline CDR1 is SEHNR and CDR2 FQNEAQ (reference sequence). In DNA form, the CDR3 reads TGTGCCAGCAGCGCCGGGTCCTACGAGCAGTACTTC. This gives the protein CASSAGSYEQYF.

The chain has TRBV2 and TRBJ1-2; D not resolved. Trimming pared 5 bases from V and 1 base from J, leaving 11 bases between. CDR1 is SNHLY, CDR2 FYNNEI, per germline. The CDR3 sequence is 14 residues long. CDR3 coding DNA: TGTGCCAGCAGTTCGGATTCCTTTAACTATGGCTACACCTTC. Protein product: CASSSDSFNYGYTF. Based on the CDR3 plus reference TRBV2 and TRBJ1-2, the full variable domain is EPEVTQTPSHQVTQMGQEVILRCVPISNHLYFYWYRQILGQKVEFLVSFYNNEISEKSEIFDDQFSVERPDGSNFTLKIRSTKLEDSAMYFCASSSDSFNYGYTFGSGTRLTVV.

The rearrangement links TRBV5-1 to TRBJ2-2; 8 nucleotides match TRBD2. CDR1 and CDR2 (germline): SGHRS, YFSETQ. V shed 4 bases, J shed 7 bases, and the junction held 6 bases outside the gene matches. CDR3 length: 14 amino acids. The CDR3 sequence: CASSVSGVDGELFF. CDR3 DNA sequence: TGCGCCAGCAGCGTTAGCGGGGTTGACGGGGAGCTGTTTTTT.

The chain links TRBV6-1 to TRBJ1-2; D gene ambiguous. V lost 0 bases, J lost 0 bases, and 11 bases lay in between. This CDR3 has 16 residues. Germline-derived CDR1 and CDR2 are MNHNS and SASEGT. In DNA, the CDR3 is TGTGCCAGCAGTGAAGCGCTTATAGGGACTAACTATGGCTACACCTTC. Translated: CASSEALIGTNYGYTF.

This clone was counted once. The chain couples TRBV5-1 to TRBJ2-7; 7 positions match TRBD2. The CDR3 loop spans 16 amino acids. Germline V lookup: CDR1 SGHRS, CDR2 YFSETQ. J lost 6 bases, V lost 0 bases, and 12 bases had no gene match. CDR3 coding DNA: TGCGCCAGCAGCTTGGACCCCTCGCCAGGGAGGGGCGAGCAGTACTTC. Encoded protein: CASSLDPSPGRGEQYF.

The genes are TRBV10-3 and TRBJ2-3, with 8 positions matching TRBD1. V was pared by 6 bases and J by 1 base, with 6 bases of the junction left unmatched. Germline CDR1 is ENHRY and CDR2 is SYGVKD. This CDR3 spans 15 amino acids. CDR3 DNA: TGTGCCATCAGGCCTACAGGGGGACGCACAGATACGCAGTATTTT. Encoded protein: CAIRPTGGRTDTQYF.

This chain links TRBV7-9 with TRBJ2-2; 9 bases agree with TRBD2. Trimming cost V 8 bases and J 4 bases; bases outside gene matches: 5. Germline assignment: CDR1 SEHNR and CDR2 FQNEAQ (reference sequence). The CDR3 totals 14 residues. As DNA, the CDR3 is TGTGCCAGCGGCGGGAGGGCGGTCACCGGGGAGCTGTTTTTT. Amino acids: CASGGRAVTGELFF.

The J gene is TRBJ2-1, the V gene TRBV4-1, with D possibly TRBD2 on 5 matching bases. V was clipped by 0 bases and J by 6 bases, with 15 bases between them. Germline V CDR1 and CDR2: MGHRA, YSYEKL. The CDR3 length is 16 residues. Here the CDR3 DNA reads TGCGCCAGCAGCCAAGATCCGGGGATGACTTCCAATGAGCAGTTCTTC. This sequence encodes CASSQDPGMTSNEQFF.

This chain links TRBV19 with TRBJ2-2; D is undetermined. The CDR3 contains 16 residues. V was shortened by 2 bases and J by 1 base, with 11 bases between the two germline ends. Germline values: CDR1 LNHDA, CDR2 SQIVND (reference sequence). The CDR3 DNA reads TGTGCCAGTAGTATAAAAAGGTCAGGGAACACCGGGGAGCTGTTTTTT. Protein: CASSIKRSGNTGELFF.

V usage is TRBV14 and J usage is TRBJ2-1, with D possibly matching TRBD1 (5 bases). Germline V gene sequence: CDR1 SGHDN, CDR2 FVKESK. Deletions cut 2 bases from V and 2 bases from J, with 7 bases between. The CDR3 length is 14 residues. The CDR3 coding sequence is TGTGCCAGCAGCCAAAAAGGGGCCTACAATGAGCAGTTCTTC. Translation: CASSQKGAYNEQFF.

This clone was detected only once. The rearrangement joins TRBV6-5 to TRBJ1-1; 7 bases line up with TRBD1. The CDR3 runs 12 residues. Germline V gives CDR1 MNHEY, CDR2 SVGAGI. V shed 11 bases and J 7 bases; nucleotides not matched to a gene: 10. The CDR3 spells CAGGGQTVEAFF. The DNA of the CDR3 is TGTGCCGGGGGGGGACAGACCGTTGAAGCTTTCTTT.

This clone appeared a few times. The chain combines TRBV5-1 with TRBJ2-1; D ambiguous. The germline V gene encodes CDR1 SGHRS and CDR2 YFSETQ. This CDR3 contains 17 residues. The V end lost 0 bases, the J end lost 1 base, and 14 bases lay between the germline ends. This chain's CDR3 is CASSLELGRMSYNEQFF. CDR3 bases: TGCGCCAGCAGCTTGGAACTGGGTCGGATGTCCTACAATGAGCAGTTCTTC.

The rearrangement uses TRBV7-9 and TRBJ1-1; no clear D. Germline loops: CDR1 SEHNR, CDR2 FQNEAQ (reference sequence). The CDR3 extends over 16 amino acids. V was pared by 0 bases and J by 1 base, with 12 bases between. CDR3 bases: TGTGCCAGCAGCTTAGCGTCTTCGTCCCAGAACACTGAAGCTTTCTTT. Residues: CASSLASSSQNTEAFF.

V and J are TRBV12-5 and TRBJ2-1; TRBD2 matches 7 bases. The CDR3 is 16 amino acids. V lost 2 bases and J lost 0; bases outside the gene matches: 4. Germline CDR1 LGHNT, CDR2 FRNRAP. This CDR3 reads CASGLFGGSSYNEQFF. The CDR3 nucleotides are TGTGCTAGTGGTTTGTTTGGCGGGAGCTCCTACAATGAGCAGTTCTTC.

The chain joins TRBV2 to TRBJ2-3; TRBD1 might be the D (5 bases). The CDR3 spans 14 residues. Between the trimmed V and J ends, which lost 8 bases and 6 bases, there was a span of 18 bases. Germline V gives CDR1 SNHLY, CDR2 FYNNEI. In DNA form, the CDR3 reads TGTGCCAGCGGGGCCCCCAGCCTCAGGGATACGCAGTATTTT. Its translation is CASGAPSLRDTQYF. Full variable domain (missing parts from reference TRBV2 and TRBJ2-3): EPEVTQTPSHQVTQMGQEVILRCVPISNHLYFYWYRQILGQKVEFLVSFYNNEISEKSEIFDDQFSVERPDGSNFTLKIRSTKLEDSAMYFCASGAPSLRDTQYFGPGTRLTVL.

This clone was counted once. This chain links TRBV6-1 with TRBJ1-1; 8 nucleotides line up with TRBD1. The CDR3 is 16 residues long. V shed 2 bases and J 0 bases; nucleotides not matched to a gene: 5. Germline CDR1 reads MNHNS; CDR2 reads SASEGT. Written as DNA, the CDR3 is TGTGCCAGCAGTGAAACAACAGGGGGTATGAACACTGAAGCTTTCTTT. As protein: CASSETTGGMNTEAFF.

The gene calls are TRBV19 and TRBJ1-5; TRBD1 is a possible D gene (5 bases). Germline V CDR1 and CDR2: LNHDA, SQIVND (reference sequence). V was pared by 2 bases and J by 7 bases, with 12 bases between. The CDR3 runs 14 residues. CDR3 protein: CASSIPIRVQPQHF. CDR3 sequence (DNA): TGTGCCAGTAGTATACCTATCAGGGTACAGCCCCAGCATTTT. Using reference TRBV19 and TRBJ1-5 for the parts outside the CDR3, the full variable domain is DGGITQSPKYLFRKEGQNVTLSCEQNLNHDAMYWYRQDPGQGLRLIYYSQIVNDFQKGDIAEGYSVSREKKESFPLTVTSAQKNPTAFYLCASSIPIRVQPQHFGDGTRLSIL.

The rearrangement uses TRBV10-2 and TRBJ2-1; D is unresolved. The germline gives CDR1 WSHSY, CDR2 SAAADI. Trimming removed 8 bases from V and 10 bases from J, with 12 bases in between. This CDR3 spans 11 amino acids. The CDR3, as DNA: TGCGCCAGCTCGTCGTTGGACGAGCAGTTCTTC. This sequence encodes CASSSLDEQFF.

This clone was detected only a few times. This chain connects TRBV4-2 to TRBJ2-7, with no clear D. This CDR3 spans 12 amino acids. Trimming stripped 1 base from V and 4 bases from J, with 5 bases between. The germline V gene has CDR1 LGHNA and CDR2 YNFKEQ. CDR3 coding DNA: TGTGCCAGCAGCCAAGGTGGATACGAGCAGTACTTC. Translated: CASSQGGYEQYF.

The table lists this clone with a count of one. This chain connects TRBV18 to TRBJ2-5, with TRBD2 matching 8 bases. V trimming: 3 bases; J trimming: 2 bases; junction bases outside the gene matches: 5. This CDR3 spans 15 amino acids. Germline CDR1 is KGHSH and CDR2 is LQKENI. In DNA, the CDR3 is TGTGCCAGCTCACCCCGGGGGGGTCCTCAAGAGACCCAGTACTTC. Amino acids: CASSPRGGPQETQYF.

The CDR3 DNA is TGTGCCAGCAGTGAGTCCCCCTCGACCGGCTACACCTTC. Translation: CASSESPSTGYTF. V is TRBV2 and J is TRBJ1-2, with unresolved D. V was shortened by 3 bases and J by 8 bases, with 13 bases between the two germline ends. The CDR3 sequence is 13 residues long. In germline, CDR1 is SNHLY, CDR2 FYNNEI.

This chain links TRBV3-1 (or the pseudogene TRBV3-2) with TRBJ1-6; D is unresolved. Germline-derived CDR1 and CDR2 are LGHDT and YNNKEL (reference sequence). V lost 8 bases, J lost 5 bases, and 10 bases lay in between. This CDR3 has 13 residues. The CDR3 DNA sequence: TGTGCCAGCGGCTTAACCGATAATTCACCCCTCCACTTT. This sequence encodes CASGLTDNSPLHF.

The chain is built from TRBV19 and TRBJ2-5; no clear D. The V end lost 3 bases, the J end lost 5 bases, and 10 bases lay between the germline ends. This CDR3 has 13 amino acids. Germline assignment: CDR1 LNHDA and CDR2 SQIVND (reference sequence). The CDR3 protein is CASSISLAETQYF. The CDR3 DNA follows: TGTGCCAGTAGTATTAGTCTCGCGGAGACCCAGTACTTC.